The next 24 T cell receptor beta chains were all read from a single sample in a study of T cells expressing NK-cell markers. TCRdb re-called the 5' RACE reads and gives one entry per CDR3 protein, without DNA. Here the sample table reports approximately 170,000 distinct CDR3 sequences. The material sequenced was blood T cells: a sorted CD56 or NKG2C T cell subset, CD4+ or CD8+ T cells, or bulk PBMC T cells (not recorded which). The receptors originated from a man aged 18-75 years in good health.

The chain has TRBV5-1 and TRBJ2-1; checking the TCRdb D call of TRBD1 is not possible without DNA. The germline gives CDR1 SGHRS, CDR2 YFSETQ. CDR3 length: 15 amino acids. CDR3 sequence: CASAQRPLVIDEQFF.

The chain joins TRBV27 to TRBJ2-5; TCRdb outputs TRBD1, but without DNA this stays unchecked. The germline V gene encodes CDR1 MNHEY and CDR2 SMNVEV (reference sequence). The CDR3 extends over 11 amino acids. This CDR3 is CATFPRETQYF.

The CDR3 loop reads CASSLDSVSYNEQFF. The chain combines TRBV7-8 with TRBJ2-1. The CDR3 contains 15 residues. The germline V gene has CDR1 SGHVS and CDR2 FQNEAQ.

The chain couples TRBV27 to TRBJ1-6. This CDR3 contains 15 residues. Germline values: CDR1 MNHEY, CDR2 SMNVEV (reference sequence). The CDR3 loop reads CASRSLSSYNSPLHF.

The chain employs TRBV7-9 and TRBJ2-5; lacking DNA, the TRBD2 call made by TCRdb goes unchecked. The CDR3 consists of 16 residues. Germline CDR1 reads SEHNR; CDR2 reads FQNEAQ (reference sequence). CDR3 amino acids: CASSSLTSGGKETQYF.

The chain is built from TRBV6-7 and TRBJ1-1. TRBV6-7 is placed among ORFs of uncertain function. CDR3 length: 14 residues. The CDR3 is CASRKQGRDTEAFF.

V gene TRBV5-1 combines with J gene TRBJ2-2; TCRdb proposes TRBD1, but this gene call is untestable without DNA. CDR1 SGHRS and CDR2 YFSETQ come from the germline V gene. The CDR3 contains 16 residues. CDR3 in amino acids: CASSSIRGRNTGELFF. The variable domain in full, with the rest retrieved from reference TRBV5-1 and TRBJ2-2, is KAGVTQTPRYLIKTRGQQVTLSCSPISGHRSVSWYQQTPGQGLQFLFEYFSETQRNKGNFPGRFSGRQFSNSRSEMNVSTLELGDSALYLCASSSIRGRNTGELFFGEGSRLTVL.

The rearrangement uses TRBV5-5 and TRBJ2-3. This CDR3 contains 17 residues. The germline V gene encodes CDR1 SGHKS and CDR2 YYEKEE (reference sequence). This CDR3 is CASSFAVLVGPTDTQYF.

The CDR3 sequence is CSARDLFPRTGSREGFYEQYF. This sequence joins TRBV20-1 and TRBJ2-7; the TCRdb D gene call, TRBD1, has no DNA to confirm it. The CDR3 is 21 amino acids. Germline loops: CDR1 DFQATT, CDR2 SNEGSKA (reference sequence).

Here the CDR3 reads CASSPGWVDTEAFF. The chain carries TRBV27 and TRBJ1-1; the TCRdb call, TRBD1, lacks DNA for checking. This CDR3 has 14 residues. Germline assignment: CDR1 MNHEY and CDR2 SMNVEV (reference sequence).

V gene TRBV20-1 combines with J gene TRBJ1-2. Germline lookup yields CDR1 DFQATT and CDR2 SNEGSKA (reference sequence). The CDR3 is made up of 14 amino acids. This CDR3 is CSARHSSVNYGYTF.

This rearrangement joins TRBV27 to TRBJ2-4; the TCRdb D gene call, TRBD2, has no DNA to confirm it. This CDR3 region has 15 residues. Germline CDR1 is MNHEY and CDR2 is SMNVEV (reference sequence). CDR3 amino acids: CASTSDGSVKNIQYF.

This chain joins TRBV6-5 and TRBJ1-1; TCRdb outputs TRBD1, but without DNA this stays unchecked. The length of the CDR3 is 15 residues. Germline CDR1 reads MNHEY; CDR2 reads SVGAGI. The CDR3 protein is CASSYTPGGNTEAFF.

The genes are TRBV20-1 and TRBJ2-7; the TCRdb call, TRBD1, lacks DNA for checking. CDR3 size: 17 residues. Germline V gene sequence: CDR1 DFQATT, CDR2 SNEGSKA (reference sequence). The CDR3 sequence is CSAVRGVRTGLGYEQYF.

This chain joins TRBV3-1 and TRBJ2-6; the D gene TCRdb calls, TRBD2, cannot be checked with no DNA. The CDR3 consists of 15 residues. From germline, CDR1 is LGHDT and CDR2 YNNKEL (reference sequence). The CDR3 protein is CASSPGRDLANVLTF.

This chain joins TRBV4-2 and TRBJ2-2; TCRdb's D call, TRBD2, is unchecked because there is no DNA. CDR1 is LGHNA and CDR2 is YNFKEQ in the germline V gene. CDR3 size: 17 residues. The CDR3: CASSQDGAGVGTGELFF.

This chain links TRBV11-2 with TRBJ2-3; as DNA is missing, the TRBD1 call by TCRdb cannot be tested. In germline, CDR1 is SGHAT, CDR2 FQNNGV. The CDR3 is 16 residues long. The CDR3 sequence: CASSLSYRAPTDTQYF. The whole variable domain, remainder taken from reference TRBV11-2 and TRBJ2-3, is EAGVAQSPRYKIIEKRQSVAFWCNPISGHATLYWYQQILGQGPKLLIQFQNNGVVDDSQLPKDRFSAERLKGVDSTLKIQPAKLEDSAVYLCASSLSYRAPTDTQYFGPGTRLTVL.

The CDR3 reads CASSLLATDYEQYF. The J gene is TRBJ2-7, the V gene TRBV2; no DNA is available, so the TRBD2 call from TCRdb remains unchecked. The CDR3 spans 14 residues. Germline lookup yields CDR1 SNHLY and CDR2 FYNNEI.

V gene TRBV4-1 combines with J gene TRBJ2-1. The CDR3 runs to 17 residues. Germline V gene data show CDR1 as MGHRA and CDR2 as YSYEKL. CDR3 protein: CASSLKKKDETLNEQFF.

J is TRBJ2-5 and V is TRBV5-4; TCRdb calls TRBD1, which cannot be checked without DNA. The CDR3 contains 14 residues. Germline V lookup: CDR1 SGHNT, CDR2 YYREEE (reference sequence). CDR3 in amino acids: CASSSQRGIETQYF.

This chain joins TRBV28 and TRBJ1-1. The CDR3 runs 14 residues. CDR1 MDHEN and CDR2 SYDVKM come from the germline V gene. CDR3 sequence: CASTRPRVNTEAFF. Using reference TRBV28 and TRBJ1-1 for the parts outside the CDR3, the full variable domain is DVKVTQSSRYLVKRTGEKVFLECVQDMDHENMFWYRQDPGLGLRLIYFSYDVKMKEKGDIPEGYSVSREKKERFSLILESASTNQTSMYLCASTRPRVNTEAFFGQGTRLTVV.

The chain has TRBV20-1 and TRBJ1-1; lacking DNA, the TRBD1 call made by TCRdb goes unchecked. The CDR3 runs 14 residues. The germline CDR1 and CDR2 sequences are DFQATT and SNEGSKA (reference sequence). The chain's CDR3 is CSARDLKGGLEAFF.

The V gene is TRBV9, the J gene TRBJ2-2. The CDR3 contains 13 residues. Germline-derived CDR1 and CDR2 are SGDLS and YYNGEE. The CDR3 protein is CASSPYFTGELFF.

The V call is TRBV11-3, the J call TRBJ2-7; TCRdb reports TRBD1, a call that lacks DNA to check it against. The CDR3 consists of 13 residues. Germline V gene sequence: CDR1 SGHNT, CDR2 YENEEA. The CDR3 sequence: CASRKGANYEQYF.